Sequencing of this T cell receptor beta chain was carried out in a study of blood T cell repertoires in COVID-19. Study in general: Samples came from the United States, Italy and Spain, spanning acute and convalescent COVID-19. In each case, the material was cDNA or gDNA derived from T cells, B-cell-depleted T cells, or PBMCs.

CDR3 size: 15 residues. Trimming took 3 bases from V and 7 from J, leaving 18 bases between them. CDR1 LGHDT and CDR2 YNNKEL come from the germline V gene (reference sequence). In the authors' methods: Cell counts per sample came from amplifying reference gene primers. The repertoire was sequenced with immunoSEQ multiplex PCR; TCRdb's copy has only in-frame clones and lacks some. The DNA gave D and trimming, while V, J and clone size come from that table. Counted here are approximately 210,000 clones, 70% to 90% occurring once; the ten biggest clones make up about 15%. The cohort comprised adults aged roughly 18 to 100 years residing in 20 to 30 US areas.

The sequence was collected from a woman between 50 and 59 years old with acute COVID-19. Sequenced material: PBMCs or T cells enriched from blood (not recorded which). V usage is TRBV3-1 (or the pseudogene TRBV3-2) and J usage is TRBJ1-1; D gene ambiguous. Written as DNA, the CDR3 is TGTGCCAGCAGCCAGATAAGACCGGGATCCATTGAAGCTTTCTTT. This translates into CASSQIRPGSIEAFF.